Listed below are T cell receptor beta chains from one sample, sequenced in a study of response to subunit inactivated influenza vaccine. One entry per CDR3 protein results from TCRdb running MiXCR on the RT-PCR reads. The sample carries about 520,000 distinct CDR3 sequences, 25% recorded once. The source material was CD4+ T cells sorted from PBMCs, sampled 4 to 6 days after vaccination. Receptors originate from a man aged 50-59 years who received an inactivated influenza vaccine. The CDR3 runs from the conserved cysteine through the conserved F or W. A D gene is named only where the DNA matches it firmly. Clone size is stated in some rows and not others, as once, few, many or a class when expanded.

d_call | j_call | clone_size | v_call | cdr3_nt | cdr3_aa
NA | TRBJ2-7 | NA | TRBV28 | TGTGCCAGCAGAATCCAGCAGTTTTTGTCTCCGGGAGTTAGGCCAGGCGAGCAGTACTTC | CASRIQQFLSPGVRPGEQYF
NA | TRBJ2-1 | few | TRBV4-3 | TGCGCCAGCAGCCAAGAGAAGGCCAATGAGCAGTTCTTC | CASSQEKANEQFF
TRBD1 | TRBJ1-3 | many | TRBV30 | TGTGCCTGGAGAAGGGACAGGAGCTCTGGAAACACCATATATTTT | CAWRRDRSSGNTIYF
NA | TRBJ2-1 | few | TRBV6-1 | TGTGCCAGCAGACGGACCGGGACGGCGGGCAATGAGCAGTTCTTC | CASRRTGTAGNEQFF
NA | TRBJ2-1 | few | TRBV7-8 | TGTGCCAGCACCCGGGGGAGCTCCTACAATGAGCAGTTCTTC | CASTRGSSYNEQFF
NA | TRBJ1-2 | many | TRBV5-1 | TGCGCCAGCAGCTTTTCGGGCAGGGGCGGAGGCTACACCTTC | CASSFSGRGGGYTF
TRBD2 | TRBJ2-5 | NA | TRBV11-1 | TGTGCCAGCAGCTTATTCCCTGGCTTGCGGGAGTACCAAGAGACCCAGTACTTC | CASSLFPGLREYQETQYF
NA | TRBJ2-3 | few | TRBV20-1 | TGCAGTGCTAGAGCCGCCAGGGAGGTCGCAGATACGCAGTATTTT | CSARAAREVADTQYF
TRBD1 | TRBJ2-3 | NA | TRBV7-2 | TGTGCCAGCAGCCGCTGGACAGGACAGACGCAGTATTTT | CASSRWTGQTQYF
NA | TRBJ2-3 | NA | TRBV6-5 | TGTGCCAGCAGTTACTCTGCCAGGGTGGCGGATACGCAGTATTTT | CASSYSARVADTQYF
NA | TRBJ1-4 | NA | TRBV24-1 | TGTGCCACCAGTGACTCGGGACTTCCTAATGAAAAACTGTTTTTT | CATSDSGLPNEKLFF
NA | TRBJ2-3 | few | TRBV5-1 | TGCGCCAGCAGCTTGGCCGCCCTCACAGATACGCAGTATTTT | CASSLAALTDTQYF
NA | TRBJ2-2 | NA | TRBV10-3 | TGTGCCATCAGTGAGTCGTCCACACCGAACACCGGGGAGCTGTTTTTT | CAISESSTPNTGELFF
TRBD2 | TRBJ2-5 | NA | TRBV5-6 | TGTGCCAGCAGCTTCGGCGGGAGTCCGCCCGAGACCCAGTACTTC | CASSFGGSPPETQYF
TRBD1 | TRBJ2-2 | few | TRBV12-3/TRBV12-4 | TGTGCCAGCAGTCTTGGACCAGGGGGAACCGGGGAGCTGTTTTTT | CASSLGPGGTGELFF
NA | TRBJ2-5 | NA | TRBV4-2 | TGTGCCAGCAGCCAAGGCATTAGGCAAGAGACCCAGTACTTC | CASSQGIRQETQYF
TRBD2 | TRBJ2-2 | NA | TRBV29-1 | TGCAGCGGCGGGAGAGGGACCGGGGAGCTGTTTTTT | CSGGRGTGELFF
TRBD1 | TRBJ2-6 | NA | TRBV4-1 | TGCGCCAGCAGCCAAGATCTCGACAGGGGCATATCTGGCTCTGGGGCCAACGTCCTGACTTTC | CASSQDLDRGISGSGANVLTF
NA | TRBJ1-1 | few | TRBV3-1 | TGTGCCAGCAGCCCCGGACTGACGCTAACTGAAGCTTTCTTT | CASSPGLTLTEAFF
TRBD2 | TRBJ2-1 | NA | TRBV5-1 | TGCGCCAGCAGCTTGACTAGCGGTGAATCCTACAATGAGCAGTTCTTC | CASSLTSGESYNEQFF
NA | TRBJ2-1 | few | TRBV11-2 | TGTGCCAGCACCTGGGAGGGGGCGGCTACCTTACAAGGCGATGAGCAGTTCTTC | CASTWEGAATLQGDEQFF
NA | TRBJ2-1 | NA | TRBV29-1 | TGCAGCGTTCGATTAGGACGGAGCCCTCGCGCCTACAATGAGCAGTTCTTC | CSVRLGRSPRAYNEQFF
TRBD2 | TRBJ2-3 | NA | TRBV7-2 | TGTGCCAGCAGCTTGCCCTCCGGGACTAGCGGGGGATCGCAGTATTTT | CASSLPSGTSGGSQYF
TRBD1 | TRBJ2-7 | few | TRBV20-1 | TGCAGTGCTAGGTCGGAGACAGGGTCCTACGAGCAGTACTTC | CSARSETGSYEQYF
TRBD1 | TRBJ1-1 | many | TRBV11-1 | TGTGCCAGCAGCTCCTCCCGGGACAGGGCGAATGAAGCTTTCTTT | CASSSSRDRANEAFF
TRBD1 | TRBJ2-7 | NA | TRBV12-3/TRBV12-4 | TGTGCCAGCAGGGCGACAGGGAAATCCTACGAGCAGTACTTC | CASRATGKSYEQYF
NA | TRBJ2-1 | few | TRBV11-3 | TGTGCCAGCAGCTTTGACGGGGGATACAATGAGCAGTTCTTC | CASSFDGGYNEQFF
TRBD2 | TRBJ2-1 | few | TRBV25-1 | TGTGCCAGCCGTTTAACTAGCGAGGGTGAGCAGTTCTTC | CASRLTSEGEQFF
TRBD1 | TRBJ2-5 | few | TRBV20-1 | TGCAGTGCTAGTAAGGGACAGCAAGAGACCCAGTACTTC | CSASKGQQETQYF
NA | TRBJ2-1 | few | TRBV5-1 | TGCGCCAGCAGCTTGGCCCCCACCGATGAGCAGTTCTTC | CASSLAPTDEQFF
NA | TRBJ1-1 | many | TRBV18 | TGTGCCAGCAGCCCCACCGGGATGAACACTGAAGCTTTCTTT | CASSPTGMNTEAFF
NA | TRBJ1-3 | NA | TRBV11-2 | TGTGCCAGCAGGTTTTCCGGGACTTGGGACTCTGGAAACACCATATATTTT | CASRFSGTWDSGNTIYF
NA | TRBJ2-3 | few | TRBV10-2 | TGCGCCAGCACCTTTTCCGGGGACACAGATACGCAGTATTTT | CASTFSGDTDTQYF
TRBD1 | TRBJ1-1 | NA | TRBV7-2 | TGTGCCAGCAGCTGGGGACAGAATATGAACACTGAAGCTTTCTTT | CASSWGQNMNTEAFF
TRBD2 | TRBJ2-1 | NA | TRBV3-1 | TGTGCCAGCAGCCCGCGGACTAGCGGACGATCCAGCTCCTACAATGAGCAGTTCTTC | CASSPRTSGRSSSYNEQFF
TRBD2 | TRBJ2-7 | few | TRBV2 | TGTGCCAGCAGTGATGGACTAGTCTCCTACGAGCAGTACTTC | CASSDGLVSYEQYF
NA | TRBJ1-1 | NA | TRBV20-1 | TGCAGTGCCAGAATTCAGAACACTGAAGCTTTCTTT | CSARIQNTEAFF
NA | TRBJ1-3 | NA | TRBV27 | TGTGCCAGCAGAGGTGGGACGTCGGCACGAAACACCATATATTTT | CASRGGTSARNTIYF
NA | TRBJ2-1 | NA | TRBV7-2 | TGTGCCAGCAGCTTATCACCGGGCCATTACAATGAGCAGTTCTTC | CASSLSPGHYNEQFF
NA | TRBJ1-2 | few | TRBV20-1 | TGCAGTGCTAGAGATCGAGAGGAGGGGGAGCGGGGCTACACCTTC | CSARDREEGERGYTF